This passage covers 21 T cell receptor beta chains from one sample sequenced in a study of blood T cells in healthy people across ages. The authors ran a second PCR of about 6 to 12 cycles using a sample-barcoded 5' primer and a J-beta primer mix. A single record per CDR3 protein comes from TCRdb applying MiXCR to the 5' RACE reads. Of about 1.5 million distinct CDR3 sequences in the sample, roughly two fifths are singletons; the top ten hold approximately 4%. Sequences were obtained from blood. These receptors all come from a woman younger than 30 in good health.

The table lists this clonotype with a few counts. This chain uses TRBV27 with TRBJ2-1, with D possibly TRBD2 on 7 matching bases. Germline CDR1 reads MNHEY; CDR2 reads SMNVEV (reference sequence). The CDR3 is made up of 16 amino acids. V lost 0 bases and J lost 9, with 18 bases in between. CDR3 protein: CASSLSGGGPSGEQFF. CDR3 DNA: TGTGCCAGCAGTTTATCGGGGGGGGGGCCTTCTGGTGAGCAGTTCTTC.

The rearrangement uses TRBV10-3 and TRBJ2-7, with D possibly being TRBD2 (7 bases). Trimming removed 2 bases at V and 2 bases at J, with 22 bases between. This CDR3 spans 18 amino acids. The V gene's germline CDR1 is ENHRY and CDR2 SYGVKD. The CDR3 DNA is TGTGCCATCAGTGAGCCCCACTTGGGGGGGGGGCTAGCCTACGAGCAGTACTTC. The encoded protein is CAISEPHLGGGLAYEQYF.

The V call is TRBV6-1, the J call TRBJ1-5; D gene ambiguous. The CDR3 is 16 amino acids. CDR1 is MNHNS, CDR2 SASEGT, per germline. Trimming pared 2 bases from V and 0 bases from J, leaving 11 bases between. The CDR3 spells CASSELVGSSNQPQHF. CDR3 coding DNA: TGTGCCAGCAGTGAATTGGTTGGGAGTAGCAATCAGCCCCAGCATTTT.

The chain is built from TRBV11-3 and TRBJ2-1; 8 nucleotides line up with TRBD2. The end of the DNA fits TRBJ2-7 better, so the J call may be wrong. The CDR3 contains 15 residues. Germline-derived CDR1 and CDR2 are SGHNT and YENEEA. CDR3 residues: CASSPGGGRYNEQYF. As DNA, the CDR3 is TGTGCCAGCAGCCCGGGGGGGGGTCGTTACAATGAGCAGTACTTC.

This rearrangement joins TRBV9 to TRBJ2-3; tentative D call: TRBD2 (5 bases). CDR1 and CDR2 (germline): SGDLS, YYNGEE. Trimming shortened V by 0 bases and J by 4 bases, and 15 bases separated the two germline ends. This CDR3 has 16 residues. The CDR3 nucleotides are TGTGCCAGCAGCGTAGAGTCCAGGAGGAGCGCAGATACGCAGTATTTT. Translation gives CASSVESRRSADTQYF.

V gene TRBV27 combines with J gene TRBJ2-1; D may be TRBD1 (5 bases). Deletions cut 3 bases from V and 6 bases from J, with 12 bases between. Germline lookup yields CDR1 MNHEY and CDR2 SMNVEV (reference sequence). The length of the CDR3 is 14 residues. The CDR3 loop reads CASSFFDRGNEQFF. The CDR3 DNA sequence: TGTGCCAGCAGTTTCTTCGATAGGGGCAATGAGCAGTTCTTC.

This clonotype has at least ten counts. The J gene is TRBJ1-2, the V gene TRBV2; 7 bases are shared with TRBD1. Germline V gene sequence: CDR1 SNHLY, CDR2 FYNNEI. The CDR3 length is 15 residues. V shed 2 bases, J shed 5 bases, and the junction held 8 bases outside the gene matches. CDR3 in DNA: TGTGCCAGCAGTGAAAACGTAGGGGGCAGATATGGCTACACCTTC. It is translated as CASSENVGGRYGYTF. Variable domain in full (rest from reference TRBV2 and TRBJ1-2): EPEVTQTPSHQVTQMGQEVILRCVPISNHLYFYWYRQILGQKVEFLVSFYNNEISEKSEIFDDQFSVERPDGSNFTLKIRSTKLEDSAMYFCASSENVGGRYGYTFGSGTRLTVV.

V is TRBV16 and J is TRBJ1-5, with D perhaps TRBD1 (6 bases). Germline values: CDR1 KGHSY, CDR2 FQNENV. The V and J ends lost 1 base and 3 bases respectively, with 13 bases between them. CDR3 size: 16 residues. Here the CDR3 reads CASSQLTGHFNQPQHF. For the CDR3, the DNA is TGTGCCAGCAGCCAATTGACGGGACATTTCAATCAGCCCCAGCATTTT.

This chain links TRBV20-1 with TRBJ2-3; 11 bases line up with TRBD2. This CDR3 comprises 16 residues. V lost 5 bases and J lost 3; bases outside the gene matches: 10. The V gene's germline CDR1 is DFQATT and CDR2 SNEGSKA (reference sequence). The CDR3 here is CSAGTISGGATDTQYF. The CDR3 coding sequence is TGCAGTGCTGGCACGATTAGCGGGGGGGCGACAGATACGCAGTATTTT.

V is TRBV7-2 and J is TRBJ2-5; 12 bases match TRBD2. The germline V gene has CDR1 SGHTA and CDR2 FQGNSA. There are 15 residues in the CDR3. The J segment lost 3 bases and the V segment lost 4 bases, leaving 3 bases of the junction unmatched. The CDR3 loop reads CASSWTSGVKETQYF. CDR3 nucleotides: TGTGCCAGCAGCTGGACTAGCGGGGTTAAAGAGACCCAGTACTTC.

The chain joins TRBV6-5 to TRBJ2-6; 7 nucleotides line up with TRBD1. Per the germline V gene, CDR1 is MNHEY and CDR2 is SVGAGI. The CDR3 is made up of 16 amino acids. The junction had 5 bases not matched to a gene; V was cut back by 4 bases and J by 2 bases. The CDR3 region has the DNA TGTGCCAGCAGTTTCTCTGGACAGGCTGGGGCCAACGTCCTGACTTTC. As protein: CASSFSGQAGANVLTF.

The chain is built from TRBV11-2 and TRBJ2-1; 7 nucleotides align to TRBD1. The CDR3 consists of 16 residues. The germline gives CDR1 SGHAT, CDR2 FQNNGV. Trimming cost V 4 bases and J 0 bases; bases outside gene matches: 6. CDR3 amino acids: CASSYRDSLSYNEQFF. DNA of the CDR3: TGTGCCAGCAGCTACCGGGACAGCCTCTCCTACAATGAGCAGTTCTTC.

The chain uses TRBV4-1 and TRBJ1-2; D may be TRBD1 (5 bases). Germline CDR1 is MGHRA and CDR2 is YSYEKL. Trimming cost V 4 bases and J 1 base, with 10 bases left between them. This CDR3 region has 14 residues. DNA of the CDR3: TGCGCCAGCAGCCCCGAAGGGGATAACTATGGCTACACCTTC. This encodes CASSPEGDNYGYTF.

Only one count was recorded for this clonotype. The chain is built from TRBV7-6 and TRBJ2-2; D might be TRBD1 or TRBD2, each matching 5 bases. V was trimmed by 5 bases and J by 4 bases, leaving 14 bases between them. Germline V gives CDR1 SGHVS, CDR2 FNYEAQ. This CDR3 spans 15 amino acids. CDR3 protein: CASSDTAGTTGELFF. CDR3 coding DNA: TGTGCCAGCAGCGACACGGCAGGGACCACCGGGGAGCTGTTTTTT. Full variable domain (rest looked up from reference TRBV7-6 and TRBJ2-2): GAGVSQSPRYKVTKRGQDVALRCDPISGHVSLYWYRQALGQGPEFLTYFNYEAQQDKSGLPNDRFSAERPEGSISTLTIQRTEQRDSAMYRCASSDTAGTTGELFFGEGSRLTVL.

This chain links TRBV7-2 with TRBJ2-7; the D call may be TRBD1 or TRBD2 (5 bases each). The germline V and J ends were trimmed by 5 bases and 6 bases, with 29 bases remaining between them. CDR1 and CDR2 (germline): SGHTA, FQGNSA. This CDR3 region has 18 residues. The CDR3 reads CASSLPQGGDLSDCEQYF. DNA of the CDR3: TGTGCCAGCAGCCTCCCGCAAGGTGGGGACCTCTCCGACTGCGAGCAGTACTTC. Together with reference TRBV7-2 and TRBJ2-7, the CDR3 gives the full variable domain: GAGVSQSPSNKVTEKGKDVELRCDPISGHTALYWYRQSLGQGLEFLIYFQGNSAPDKSGLPSDRFSAERTGGSVSTLTIQRTQQEDSAVYLCASSLPQGGDLSDCEQYFGPGTRLTVT.

The sample holds a few counts of this clonotype. The CDR3 region has the DNA TGTGCCAGCAGTTACTCCACTAGCGGAGCCTACGAGCAGTACTTC. Protein sequence: CASSYSTSGAYEQYF. This chain uses TRBV6-5 with TRBJ2-7; 8 bases fit TRBD2. CDR1 MNHEY and CDR2 SVGAGI come from the germline V gene. V lost 0 bases, J lost 2 bases, and 3 bases stayed unmatched. This CDR3 contains 15 residues.

There are a few counts of this clonotype. The gene calls are TRBV12-3 or TRBV12-4 and TRBJ1-2; maybe TRBD1 (6 bases). The CDR3 has 14 residues. Trimming took 7 bases from V and 7 from J, leaving 19 bases between them. CDR3 residues: CASTNGGGQVGYTF. The CDR3 coding sequence is TGTGCCAGCACCAACGGCGGGGGGCAAGTTGGCTACACCTTC.

The table lists this clonotype with a few counts. The rearrangement joins TRBV30 to TRBJ1-5; D perhaps matches TRBD1 (5 bases). The CDR3 has 17 amino acids. CDR1 and CDR2 from the germline V gene are GTSNPN and SVGIG (reference sequence). Trimming pared 2 bases from V and 4 bases from J, leaving 21 bases between. CDR3: CAWSSRGSIGANQPQHF. The CDR3 nucleotides are TGTGCCTGGAGTTCCCGGGGGAGTATCGGAGCAAATCAGCCCCAGCATTTT.

CDR3 in amino acids: CASSYRMGSQPQHF. CDR3 coding DNA: TGTGCCAGCAGTTACAGGATGGGATCTCAGCCCCAGCATTTT. The rearrangement joins TRBV6-5 to TRBJ1-5; D is undetermined. Germline V lookup: CDR1 MNHEY, CDR2 SVGAGI. V shed 2 bases and J shed 6 bases, with 11 bases lying between them. This CDR3 contains 14 residues.

The rearrangement links TRBV20-1 to TRBJ2-3; D remains unclear. The germline V gene encodes CDR1 DFQATT and CDR2 SNEGSKA (reference sequence). This CDR3 region has 14 residues. V was pared by 0 bases and J by 2 bases, with 9 bases between. CDR3 residues: CSARDLGLTDTQYF. CDR3 bases: TGCAGTGCTAGAGATCTAGGCCTCACAGATACGCAGTATTTT.

This clonotype was counted between two and nine times. The chain combines TRBV12-3 or TRBV12-4 with TRBJ1-2; 11 bases are shared with TRBD1. V lost 6 bases to trimming and J lost 8 bases; unmatched junction nucleotides: 14. The CDR3 runs to 16 residues. This CDR3 reads CASSTRGQGASKGYTF. CDR3 nucleotide sequence: TGTGCCAGCAGCACCCGAGGACAGGGGGCCTCGAAAGGCTACACCTTC.